This entry lists 6 T cell receptor beta chains sequenced from one sample in a study of shared clonotypes between healthy human individuals. The table came from immunoSEQ multiplex PCR; TCRdb's copy has only in-frame clones and leaves some out. The table has some 1.5 million clones, 95% to 99% seen once. Sequenced: naive CD4+ T cells sorted from blood. Subset noted: CD45RA+ positively selected. The receptor set was obtained from a man aged 30-40 years in good health.

The V and J genes are TRBV5-4 and TRBJ2-5; 7 nucleotides agree with TRBD2. The CDR3 has 15 residues. The germline gives CDR1 SGHNT, CDR2 YYREEE (reference sequence). V lost 0 bases to trimming and J lost 3 bases; unmatched junction nucleotides: 5. The CDR3 protein is CASSLVAGVEETQYF. CDR3 nucleotide sequence: TGTGCCAGCAGCTTGGTGGCGGGAGTAGAAGAGACCCAGTACTTC.

This CDR3 is CASSPRTSAGINTGELFF. The CDR3 nucleotides read TGTGCCAGCAGCCCCAGGACTAGCGCGGGAATAAACACCGGGGAGCTGTTTTTT. J is TRBJ2-2 and V is TRBV9, with 9 positions matching TRBD2. The CDR3 spans 18 residues. The germline gives CDR1 SGDLS, CDR2 YYNGEE. Trimming took 4 bases from V and 2 from J; bases not matched to a gene: 12.

V gene TRBV5-1 combines with J gene TRBJ2-2; TRBD2 is a possible D gene (6 bases). This CDR3 is built from 15 residues. V shed 0 bases and J shed 6 bases, with 12 bases lying between them. Germline loops: CDR1 SGHRS, CDR2 YFSETQ. The CDR3 reads CASSLGGGISGELFF. The DNA for the CDR3 is TGCGCCAGCAGCTTGGGAGGCGGGATTTCCGGGGAGCTGTTTTTT. The whole variable domain, remainder taken from reference TRBV5-1 and TRBJ2-2, is KAGVTQTPRYLIKTRGQQVTLSCSPISGHRSVSWYQQTPGQGLQFLFEYFSETQRNKGNFPGRFSGRQFSNSRSEMNVSTLELGDSALYLCASSLGGGISGELFFGEGSRLTVL.

The chain links TRBV11-2 to TRBJ2-3; D possibly corresponds to TRBD2 (7 bases). Trimming left V 5 bases short and J 2 bases short, with 20 bases between. The germline gives CDR1 SGHAT, CDR2 FQNNGV. This CDR3 has 17 amino acids. CDR3 nucleotides: TGTGCCAGCAGCCCGCGGGACTACCCAGGGGACACAGATACGCAGTATTTT. It specifies CASSPRDYPGDTDTQYF.

This clone was found once. The CDR3 region has the DNA TGTGCCAGCAGCGTAGTGACAGGGGGTAGCGGGGAGCTGTTTTTT. This encodes CASSVVTGGSGELFF. The rearrangement links TRBV9 to TRBJ2-2; 9 bases match TRBD1. The CDR3 consists of 15 residues. The V gene's germline CDR1 is SGDLS and CDR2 YYNGEE. V lost 0 bases, J lost 7 bases, and 4 bases stayed unmatched.

The chain links TRBV11-2 to TRBJ2-7; 10 bases agree with TRBD2. The CDR3 loop spans 14 amino acids. The germline gives CDR1 SGHAT, CDR2 FQNNGV. V shed 6 bases and J 4 bases; nucleotides not matched to a gene: 6. CDR3 coding DNA: TGTGCCAGCAGGGATCCTAGCGGGAGTTACGAGCAGTACTTC. It encodes CASRDPSGSYEQYF.